This note documents a single T cell receptor (beta chain) sequence. The junction does not match germline at one end; this may be a read error. Libraries were prepared by immunoSEQ multiplex PCR; TCRdb keeps only in-frame clonotypes and omits some of them. The data show about 50,000 clones, roughly 87% seen once. This entry belongs to a study of siplizumab effects on memory and regulatory T cells. The CDR3 is 15 residues long. CDR1 and CDR2 (germline): WSHSY, SAAADI. This chain joins TRBV10-2 and TRBJ2-1; 15 bases align to TRBD2. Sequenced: naive CD8+ T cells sorted from blood. This TCR was recovered from a human donor in good health. This CDR3 is CATSWGLAGGYEQFF. For the CDR3, the DNA is TGCGCCACCAGTTGGGGACTAGCGGGAGGTTATGAGCAGTTCTTC.